This TCR beta chain emerged from a study of response to subunit inactivated influenza vaccine. Concerning this clonotype itself: Antigen unknown.

Study-level results: There was a suggestion from the authors that each seasonal influenza vaccination recruits few new T cells.

The V end lost 6 bases, the J end lost 2 bases, and 10 bases lay between the germline ends. This CDR3 comprises 13 residues. Per the germline V gene, CDR1 is MNHNS and CDR2 is SASEGT. TCRdb re-called the RT-PCR reads through MiXCR, storing one row per CDR3 protein. In the table there are some 520,000 distinct CDR3 sequences, 16% of which are singletons. The receptor comes from a man aged 45 to 70 who received an inactivated influenza vaccine. The chain combines TRBV6-1 with TRBJ2-5; unclear D gene. Sequenced material: CD4+ T cells sorted from PBMCs, taken less than 30 months after vaccination. The CDR3 DNA reads TGTGCCAGCAGCAACTTTCCACAAGAGACCCAGTACTTC. Translating it yields CASSNFPQETQYF.